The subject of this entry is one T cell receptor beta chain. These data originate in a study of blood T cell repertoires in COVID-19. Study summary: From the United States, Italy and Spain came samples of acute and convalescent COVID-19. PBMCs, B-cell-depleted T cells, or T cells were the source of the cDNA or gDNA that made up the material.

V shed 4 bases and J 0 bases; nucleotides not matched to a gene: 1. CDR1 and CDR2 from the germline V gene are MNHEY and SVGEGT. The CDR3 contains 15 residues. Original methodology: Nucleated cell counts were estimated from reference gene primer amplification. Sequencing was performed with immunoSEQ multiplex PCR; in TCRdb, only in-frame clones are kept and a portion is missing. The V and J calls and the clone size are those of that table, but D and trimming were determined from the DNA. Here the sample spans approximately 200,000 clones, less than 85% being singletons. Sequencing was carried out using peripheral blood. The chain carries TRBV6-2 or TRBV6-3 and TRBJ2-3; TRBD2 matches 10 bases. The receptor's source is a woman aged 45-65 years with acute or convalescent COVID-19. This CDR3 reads CASSWTSGSTDTQYF. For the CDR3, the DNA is TGTGCCAGCAGTTGGACTAGCGGTAGCACAGATACGCAGTATTTT.